These T cell receptor beta chains were read from a single sample in a study of blood T cell repertoires in COVID-19. Libraries were prepared by immunoSEQ multiplex PCR; TCRdb keeps only in-frame clonotypes and omits some of them. The sample contains fewer than 350,000 clones, about nine tenths of which appear only once. The sample comprised peripheral blood. Receptor source: a man younger than 45 with COVID-19, enrolled during active disease. Each CDR3 is given with its conserved first and last residue. D genes are given only for firm matches. For some rows the clone size is stated as once, few or many, or as a class when expanded; others skip it.

>.|TRBJ2-5|TRBV5-1|TRBD1
CASTEGQGDLGTQYF
TGCGCCAGCACCGAGGGACAGGGGGATTTGGGGACCCAGTACTTC
>.|TRBJ2-1|TRBV28|TRBD2
CASSRLAGGLFQFF
TGTGCCAGCAGTCGACTAGCGGGAGGCCTTTTTCAGTTCTTC
>.|TRBJ2-3|TRBV27|.
CASSLDGGKGTDTQYF
TGTGCCAGCAGTTTAGATGGCGGGAAGGGGACAGATACGCAGTATTTT
>.|TRBJ2-2|TRBV12-3/TRBV12-4|.
CASRAGDTGELFF
TGTGCCAGCAGGGCAGGGGACACCGGGGAGCTGTTTTTT
>.|TRBJ2-5|TRBV7-2|TRBD2
CASSVSGTTQETQYF
TGTGCCAGCAGCGTATCCGGGACTACCCAAGAGACCCAGTACTTC
>.|TRBJ1-3|TRBV7-2|.
CASSLFGGAGNTIYF
TGTGCCAGCAGCTTGTTTGGAGGGGCTGGAAACACCATATATTTT
>.|TRBJ1-4|TRBV7-6|.
CASSLYAGNNEKLFF
TGTGCCAGCAGCTTATACGCGGGGAATAATGAAAAACTGTTTTTT
>.|TRBJ2-7|TRBV18|.
CASSPRSGDEQYF
TGTGCCAGCTCACCGCGCTCTGGAGATGAGCAGTACTTC
>.|TRBJ2-6|TRBV6-5|.
CASSTGFSGANVLTF
TGTGCCAGCAGCACAGGGTTCTCTGGGGCCAACGTCCTGACTTTC
>.|TRBJ2-2|TRBV27|TRBD2
CASSPLGLAGVGSTGELFF
TGTGCCAGCAGCCCCCTCGGACTAGCGGGAGTAGGGTCAACCGGGGAGCTGTTTTTT
>.|TRBJ1-4|TRBV6-5|TRBD1
CASSYSQGAGEKLFF
TGTGCCAGCAGTTACTCCCAGGGGGCAGGTGAAAAACTGTTTTTT
>.|TRBJ2-7|TRBV27|.
CASSLSPPYEQYF
TGTGCCAGCAGCCTGTCCCCCCCCTACGAGCAGTACTTC
>.|TRBJ1-1|TRBV21-1|.
CASSKGYRGRINTEAFF
TGTGCCAGCAGCAAAGGATACAGGGGGCGGATTAACACTGAAGCTTTCTTT
>.|TRBJ1-1|TRBV25-1|TRBD1
CASSDPRGLQEAFF
TGTGCCAGCAGTGACCCCAGGGGGTTACAAGAGGCTTTCTTT
>few|TRBJ2-1|TRBV5-1|TRBD2
CASSLVGGGVNEQFF
TGCGCCAGCAGCTTGGTCGGGGGAGGGGTCAATGAGCAGTTCTTC
>.|TRBJ1-5|TRBV28|.
CASSPPVQNQPQHF
TGTGCCAGCAGTCCTCCAGTCCAGAATCAGCCCCAGCATTTT
>.|TRBJ1-4|TRBV2|.
CASSEVRGTNEKLFF
TGTGCCAGCAGTGAAGTCCGGGGTACTAATGAAAAACTGTTTTTT
>.|TRBJ2-3|TRBV7-2|TRBD2
CASSLAGGSGISTDTQYF
TGTGCCAGCAGCTTAGCGGGGGGGAGCGGGATTAGCACAGATACGCAGTATTTT
>.|TRBJ1-1|TRBV28|TRBD1
CASSVTGGHTFRDAFF
TGTGCCAGCAGCGTGACAGGGGGTCACACTTTTAGGGATGCTTTCTTT
>.|TRBJ1-5|TRBV2|.
CASSEVTGNQPQHF
TGTGCCAGCAGTGAAGTGACGGGAAATCAGCCCCAGCATTTT
>.|TRBJ2-2|TRBV10-3|TRBD1
CATGRGQGSTGELFF
TGTGCCACCGGGCGTGGACAGGGAAGTACCGGGGAGCTGTTTTTT